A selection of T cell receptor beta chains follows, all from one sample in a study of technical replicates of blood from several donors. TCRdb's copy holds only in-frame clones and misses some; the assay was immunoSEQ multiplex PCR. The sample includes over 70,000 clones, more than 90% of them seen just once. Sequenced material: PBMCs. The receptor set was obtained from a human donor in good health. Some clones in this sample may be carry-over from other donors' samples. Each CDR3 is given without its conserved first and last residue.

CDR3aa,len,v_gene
ASTSSGLGTGELF,13,TRBV2
ASSTSGSTDTQY,12,TRBV7-9
ASSLGRGGTEAF,12,TRBV27
ASSSSSANYGYT,12,TRBV5-1
AISEAGQLENSPLH,14,TRBV10-3
ASRNSGPSYNEQF,13,TRBV19
SVLFPGKAEAF,11,TRBV29-1
AWVKGSGNYGYT,12,TRBV30
ASSLGQGADGYT,12,TRBV5-1
ASSLSPEDRFMNTEAF,16,TRBV6-4
ASSLVWGQPNEKLF,14,TRBV11-3
ASSDAGGSTDTQY,13,TRBV6-4
ASAWGGDNTGELF,13,TRBV5-6
ASSSGTSGGSTRETQY,16,TRBV7-7
SAGPEGEQF,9,TRBV20-1
ASSPLAVQETQY,12,TRBV4-1
ASGWTGFEAF,10,TRBV2
SAGTGGTEAF,10,TRBV29-1
AGGSSYEQY,9,TRBV7-9
ASRPRGVNYGYT,12,TRBV6-5
SVEGDRAYT,9,TRBV29-1
ASRKQARGPYEQY,13,TRBV6-5
ASSVSDNYEQY,11,TRBV9
ASSLGTGSWGYT,12,TRBV5-4
ASSLGQGTDTQY,12,TRBV7-8
ASSADQGYTEAF,12,TRBV9
ASSHRLYEQY,10,TRBV7-8
ASSELAGTLPGYNEQF,16,TRBV25-1
AWDGLARTDTQY,12,TRBV30